These 20 T cell receptor beta chains came from one sample sequenced in a study of cytomegalovirus exposure and HLA in healthy donors. PCR employed 60 Vbeta and 13 Jbeta primers. Only in-frame clones appear in the TCRdb table, and some are missing; sequencing was by immunoSEQ multiplex PCR. The sample yields about 77,000 clones, about three quarters seen once. Sequencing was carried out using PBMCs. All receptors come from a man aged 40-50 years in good health and CMV-seronegative.

V and J are TRBV6-6 and TRBJ2-7; 12 bases line up with TRBD2. CDR3 length: 15 amino acids. Germline values: CDR1 MNHNY, CDR2 SVGAGI (reference sequence). After removal of 6 bases from V and 3 bases from J, the junction contained 6 bases not matched to a gene. CDR3 sequence reads: CASRTSGSFLYEQYF. CDR3 coding DNA: TGTGCCAGCAGGACTAGCGGGAGTTTTCTCTACGAGCAGTACTTC.

The CDR3 DNA sequence: TGTGCCAGCAGCAAGGGACAGGGCGAAGACCGTTTAGGGGAAAAACTGTTTTTT. It codes for CASSKGQGEDRLGEKLFF. The gene calls are TRBV7-6 and TRBJ1-4; 9 bases align to TRBD1. V shed 5 bases, J shed 8 bases, and the junction held 18 bases outside the gene matches. CDR1 is SGHVS, CDR2 FNYEAQ, per germline. The CDR3 contains 18 residues.

This clone was detected only a few times. The chain employs TRBV7-9 and TRBJ2-6; 8 nucleotides align to TRBD1. Per germline, CDR1 SEHNR and CDR2 FQNEAQ (reference sequence). CDR3 length equals 17 residues. The J segment lost 2 bases and the V segment lost 0 bases, leaving 3 bases of the junction unmatched. CDR3 in amino acids: CASSLATGDAGANVLTF. In DNA, the CDR3 is TGTGCCAGCAGCTTAGCGACAGGGGATGCTGGGGCCAACGTCCTGACTTTC.

The DNA of the CDR3 is TGTGCCAGCAGCCAGGACAGGGCTTGGACCCAGTACTTC. Encoded protein: CASSQDRAWTQYF. The genes are TRBV7-3 and TRBJ2-5, with 8 bases fitting TRBD1. The V and J ends lost 5 bases and 7 bases, in that order; junction bases with no gene match: 6. Germline V gives CDR1 SGHTA, CDR2 FQGTGA. The CDR3 consists of 13 residues.

The chain employs TRBV19 and TRBJ1-2, with TRBD1 matching 7 bases. The CDR3 runs 14 residues. The germline CDR1 and CDR2 sequences are LNHDA and SQIVND (reference sequence). Trimming cost V 7 bases and J 3 bases; bases outside gene matches: 8. Here the CDR3 reads CASTPGTAYYGYTF. The CDR3 DNA follows: TGTGCCAGTACTCCCGGGACAGCCTACTATGGCTACACCTTC.

The gene calls are TRBV19 and TRBJ1-2, with TRBD1 matching over 9 bases. This CDR3 comprises 15 residues. Germline V lookup: CDR1 LNHDA, CDR2 SQIVND (reference sequence). With V trimmed by 7 bases and J by 2 bases, 8 bases remained unmatched. The CDR3 sequence is CASTTIGQGNYGYTF. The DNA for the CDR3 is TGTGCCAGTACAACCATAGGACAGGGGAACTATGGCTACACCTTC.

This clone was counted a single time. The chain has TRBV6-1 and TRBJ1-5; no clear D gene. Trimming left V 0 bases short and J 2 bases short, with 17 bases between. CDR1 is MNHNS and CDR2 is SASEGT in the germline V gene. The CDR3 is made up of 18 amino acids. CDR3 sequence reads: CASSEAFSGSSGNQPQHF. For the CDR3, the DNA is TGTGCCAGCAGTGAAGCGTTTTCGGGGAGCAGTGGCAATCAGCCCCAGCATTTT.

This chain joins TRBV10-3 and TRBJ2-1; TRBD1 aligns across 7 bases. The CDR3 consists of 14 residues. The junction had 3 bases not matched to a gene; V was cut back by 5 bases and J by 2 bases. CDR1 ENHRY and CDR2 SYGVKD come from the germline V gene. In DNA, the CDR3 is TGTGCCATCAGTAAGGACAGGACCTACAATGAGCAGTTCTTC. As protein: CAISKDRTYNEQFF.

The chain couples TRBV30 to TRBJ2-6; maybe TRBD1 (5 bases). V lost 3 bases to trimming and J lost 0 bases, with 12 bases between them. There are 16 residues in the CDR3. CDR1 and CDR2 from the germline V gene are GTSNPN and SVGIG (reference sequence). The CDR3 spells CAWRSGPSSGANVLTF. The CDR3 nucleotides are TGTGCCTGGAGATCAGGGCCCAGCTCTGGGGCCAACGTCCTGACTTTC. Supplemented by reference TRBV30 and TRBJ2-6, the full variable domain reads SQTIHQWPATLVQPVGSPLSLECTVEGTSNPNLYWYRQAAGRGLQLLFYSVGIGQISSEVPQNLSASRPQDRQFILSSKKLLLSDSGFYLCAWRSGPSSGANVLTFGAGSRLTVL.

This clone was picked up many times. Other nucleotide sequences from this sample produce the same CDR3. The chain combines TRBV27 with TRBJ2-7; the D is unclear. Germline V gene data show CDR1 as MNHEY and CDR2 as SMNVEV (reference sequence). This CDR3 contains 13 residues. The V gene lost 2 bases and the J gene lost 3 bases, with 8 bases spanning the gap. CDR3 protein: CASSLEQNYEQYF. CDR3 sequence (DNA): TGTGCCAGCAGTTTAGAACAGAACTACGAGCAGTACTTC.

The rearrangement joins TRBV4-3 to TRBJ2-7, with TRBD2 matching over 7 bases. This CDR3 has 18 residues. V shed 0 bases and J 0 bases; nucleotides not matched to a gene: 11. In germline, CDR1 is LGHNA, CDR2 YSLEER. CDR3 loop: CASSQDTGLSKSSYEQYF. CDR3 DNA sequence: TGCGCCAGCAGCCAAGATACGGGACTAAGTAAAAGCTCCTACGAGCAGTACTTC.

CDR3 region: CAISEGSEKLFF. CDR3 nucleotides: TGTGCCATCAGTGAGGGGAGTGAAAAACTGTTTTTT. The genes are TRBV10-3 and TRBJ1-4; D not resolved. Germline V lookup: CDR1 ENHRY, CDR2 SYGVKD. Trimming pared 2 bases from V and 7 bases from J, leaving 5 bases between. The CDR3 sequence is 12 residues long.

This chain uses TRBV30 with TRBJ1-5; 8 bases fit TRBD1. This CDR3 has 14 amino acids. Losses at the gene ends were 3 bases for V and 6 bases for J; bases not matched to a gene: 7. Germline assignment: CDR1 GTSNPN and CDR2 SVGIG (reference sequence). The CDR3 coding sequence is TGTGCCTGGAGAGGACAGGGAGGGGGTCAGCCCCAGCATTTT. It encodes CAWRGQGGGQPQHF.

The rearrangement joins TRBV19 to TRBJ1-5; 8 nucleotides line up with TRBD1. Germline assignment: CDR1 LNHDA and CDR2 SQIVND (reference sequence). The V gene end was trimmed by 7 bases and the J gene end by 6 bases; junction bases not matched to a gene: 8. The CDR3 has 14 residues. CDR3 DNA: TGTGCCAGTACGACGGCAGGGGGCCTTCAGCCCCAGCATTTT. It encodes CASTTAGGLQPQHF. The whole variable domain, filled in from reference TRBV19 and TRBJ1-5, reads DGGITQSPKYLFRKEGQNVTLSCEQNLNHDAMYWYRQDPGQGLRLIYYSQIVNDFQKGDIAEGYSVSREKKESFPLTVTSAQKNPTAFYLCASTTAGGLQPQHFGDGTRLSIL.

The V gene is TRBV7-9, the J gene TRBJ2-2; D is ambiguous. V was trimmed by 5 bases and J by 0 bases, leaving 10 bases between them. Germline V lookup: CDR1 SEHNR, CDR2 FQNEAQ (reference sequence). The length of the CDR3 is 15 residues. CDR3 sequence: CASSRAIANTGELFF. CDR3 nucleotide sequence: TGTGCCAGCAGCCGAGCCATCGCGAACACCGGGGAGCTGTTTTTT. The entire variable domain, with the rest obtained from reference TRBV7-9 and TRBJ2-2, is as follows: DTGVSQNPRHKITKRGQNVTFRCDPISEHNRLYWYRQTLGQGPEFLTYFQNEAQLEKSRLLSDRFSAERPKGSFSTLEIQRTEQGDSAMYLCASSRAIANTGELFFGEGSRLTVL.

The chain combines TRBV25-1 with TRBJ1-2; D gene uncertain. Deletions cut 5 bases from V and 13 bases from J, with 8 bases between. CDR3 length: 9 residues. CDR1 is MGHDK, CDR2 SYGVNS, per germline. The CDR3 sequence: CASSRRGTF. The CDR3 DNA sequence: TGTGCCAGCAGTCGTCGAGGCACCTTC.

This chain links TRBV28 with TRBJ1-3; TRBD1 matches 9 bases. Germline CDR1 is MDHEN and CDR2 is SYDVKM. This CDR3 comprises 14 residues. The trim removed 6 bases at V and 8 bases at J, leaving 8 bases unmatched. CDR3 DNA: TGTGCCAGCAGCGCGACAGGGGGTATGGACACCATATATTTT. Translation: CASSATGGMDTIYF.

The CDR3 spells CSVEVNGGSSYEQYF. CDR3 DNA: TGCAGCGTTGAAGTAAACGGCGGAAGCTCCTACGAGCAGTACTTC. V gene TRBV29-1 combines with J gene TRBJ2-7; unclear D gene. The germline V and J ends were trimmed by 1 base and 0 bases, with 13 bases remaining between them. The V gene's germline CDR1 is SQVTM and CDR2 ANQGSEA. The CDR3 has 15 residues.

The chain employs TRBV19 and TRBJ1-1; no clear D. Germline CDR1 is LNHDA and CDR2 is SQIVND (reference sequence). V was trimmed by 6 bases and J by 3 bases, leaving 14 bases between them. CDR3 length equals 14 residues. CDR3: CASRYTAGDTEAFF. For the CDR3, the DNA is TGTGCCAGTAGGTACACGGCCGGGGACACTGAAGCTTTCTTT.

This sequence joins TRBV6-1 and TRBJ1-5; 8 bases align to TRBD1. Per the germline V gene, CDR1 is MNHNS and CDR2 is SASEGT. The CDR3 has 15 amino acids. V lost 6 bases and J lost 5; bases outside the gene matches: 9. The CDR3 here is CASSYGQGGDQPQHF. The CDR3 DNA follows: TGTGCCAGCAGCTATGGACAGGGAGGCGATCAGCCCCAGCATTTT.